This T cell receptor beta chain was sequenced in a study of T cell repertoires in cytomegalovirus infection. Study at large: Used in the study were CMV epitopes, some recently identified and HLA-C-restricted, others well-studied and HLA-B-restricted. An indication of both CMV infection and matching HLA type came from public TCR beta signatures.

On this clonotype: Its antigen is not known.

In TCRdb, the reads were re-called with MiXCR into one record per CDR3 protein. Among fewer than 1,000,000 distinct CDR3 sequences listed, 31% were seen once. Findings and caveats of the study: CMV-specific HLA-C-restricted TCR beta clonotypes dominated the ex vivo response. Carriage of CMV together with the relevant HLA was identifiable through cumulative public TCR beta family frequency.

The germline V gene has CDR1 MNHEY and CDR2 SMNVEV (reference sequence). The CDR3 is 14 amino acids. The trim removed 5 bases at V and 10 bases at J, leaving 13 bases unmatched. This sample comprised cultured CD8+ T cells from PBMCs, obtained from culture after CMV antigen stimulation. The TCR sequence derives from a human donor in good health (CMV status not recorded). Some clones in this sample may be carry-over from other donors' samples. V gene TRBV27 combines with J gene TRBJ1-2, with 7 bases lining up with TRBD1. The CDR3 here is CASSRTGPTRVYTF. In DNA form, the CDR3 reads TGTGCCAGCAGTCGGACAGGCCCAACGAGGGTCTACACCTTC.